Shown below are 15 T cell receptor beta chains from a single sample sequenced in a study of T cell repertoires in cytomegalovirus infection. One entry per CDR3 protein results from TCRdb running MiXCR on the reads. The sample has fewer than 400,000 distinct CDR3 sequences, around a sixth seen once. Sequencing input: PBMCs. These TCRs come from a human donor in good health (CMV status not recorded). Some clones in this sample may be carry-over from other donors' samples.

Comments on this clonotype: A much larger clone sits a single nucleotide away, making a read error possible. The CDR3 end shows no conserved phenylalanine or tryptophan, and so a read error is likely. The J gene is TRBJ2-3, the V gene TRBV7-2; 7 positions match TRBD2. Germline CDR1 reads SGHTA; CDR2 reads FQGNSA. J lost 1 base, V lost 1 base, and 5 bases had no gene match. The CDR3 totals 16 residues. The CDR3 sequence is CASSLVSGGGTDTQYC. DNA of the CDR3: TGTGCCAGCAGCTTAGTTTCTGGGGGGGGCACAGATACGCAGTATTGT.

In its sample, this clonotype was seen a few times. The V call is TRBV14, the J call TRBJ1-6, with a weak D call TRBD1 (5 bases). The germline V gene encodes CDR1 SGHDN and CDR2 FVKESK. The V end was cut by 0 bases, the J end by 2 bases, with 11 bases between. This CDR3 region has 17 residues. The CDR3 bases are TGTGCCAGCAGCCAAGAAGCGTGGGGCACCTATAATTCACCCCTCCACTTT. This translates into CASSQEAWGTYNSPLHF.

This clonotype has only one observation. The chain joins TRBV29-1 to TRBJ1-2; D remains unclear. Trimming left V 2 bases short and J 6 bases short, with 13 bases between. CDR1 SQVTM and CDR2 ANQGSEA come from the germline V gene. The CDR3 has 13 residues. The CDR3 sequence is CSVENSDLNGYTF. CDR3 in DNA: TGCAGCGTTGAAAACAGCGATCTTAATGGCTACACCTTC.

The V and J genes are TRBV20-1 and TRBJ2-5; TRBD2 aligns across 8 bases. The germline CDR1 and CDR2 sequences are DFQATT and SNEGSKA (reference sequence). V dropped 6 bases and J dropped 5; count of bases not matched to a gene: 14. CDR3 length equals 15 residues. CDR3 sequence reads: CSARGPAGVRETQYF. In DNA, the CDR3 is TGCAGTGCCCGCGGTCCAGCGGGAGTAAGGGAGACCCAGTACTTC.

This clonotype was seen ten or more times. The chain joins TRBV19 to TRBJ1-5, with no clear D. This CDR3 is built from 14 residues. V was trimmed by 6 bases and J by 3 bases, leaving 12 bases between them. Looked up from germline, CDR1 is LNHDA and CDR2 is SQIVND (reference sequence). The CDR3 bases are TGTGCCAGTAGGCGCGGAACGGACAATCAGCCCCAGCATTTT. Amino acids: CASRRGTDNQPQHF.

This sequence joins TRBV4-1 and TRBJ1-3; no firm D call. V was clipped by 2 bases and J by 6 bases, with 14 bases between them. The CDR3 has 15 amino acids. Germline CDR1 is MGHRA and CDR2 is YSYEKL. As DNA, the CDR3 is TGCGCCAGCAGCCAATTCTACAGTCTTGAAAACACCATATATTTT. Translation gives CASSQFYSLENTIYF.

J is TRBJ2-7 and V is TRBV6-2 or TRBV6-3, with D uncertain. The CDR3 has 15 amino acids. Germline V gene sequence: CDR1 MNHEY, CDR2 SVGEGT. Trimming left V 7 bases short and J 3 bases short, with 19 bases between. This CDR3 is CASTADPLTIYEQYF. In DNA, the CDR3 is TGTGCCAGCACCGCGGACCCTTTAACGATCTACGAGCAGTACTTC.

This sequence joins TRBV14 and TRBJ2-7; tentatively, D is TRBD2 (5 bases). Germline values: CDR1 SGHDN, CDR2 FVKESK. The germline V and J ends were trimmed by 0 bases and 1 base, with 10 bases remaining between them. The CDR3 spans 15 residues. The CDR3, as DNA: TGTGCCAGCAGCCAAGATAGGGCGGGTTCCTACGAGCAGTACTTC. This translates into CASSQDRAGSYEQYF.

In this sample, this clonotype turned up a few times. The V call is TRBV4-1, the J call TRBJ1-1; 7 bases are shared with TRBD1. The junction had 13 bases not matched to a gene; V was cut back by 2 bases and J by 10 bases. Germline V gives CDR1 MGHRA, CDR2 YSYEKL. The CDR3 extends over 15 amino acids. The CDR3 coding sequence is TGCGCCAGCAGCCAACGACGGACAGGTGCCCGCGCAGCTTTCTTT. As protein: CASSQRRTGARAAFF.

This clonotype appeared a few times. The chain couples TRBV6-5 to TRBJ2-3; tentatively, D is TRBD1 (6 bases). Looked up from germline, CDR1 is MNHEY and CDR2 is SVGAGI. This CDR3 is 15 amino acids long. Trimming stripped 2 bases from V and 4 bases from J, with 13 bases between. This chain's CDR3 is CASSYKGGAADTQYF. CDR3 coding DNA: TGTGCCAGCAGTTACAAAGGGGGTGCGGCAGATACGCAGTATTTT.

CDR3 coding DNA: TGTGCCAGCAGATCCGGGGGACTAGCGGGGGAGCTTCACATTCAGTACTTC. This encodes CASRSGGLAGELHIQYF. The chain carries TRBV6-6 and TRBJ2-4; 14 bases line up with TRBD2. The V gene's germline CDR1 is MNHNY and CDR2 SVGAGI (reference sequence). The trim removed 6 bases at V and 8 bases at J, leaving 12 bases unmatched. The CDR3 is 17 residues long.

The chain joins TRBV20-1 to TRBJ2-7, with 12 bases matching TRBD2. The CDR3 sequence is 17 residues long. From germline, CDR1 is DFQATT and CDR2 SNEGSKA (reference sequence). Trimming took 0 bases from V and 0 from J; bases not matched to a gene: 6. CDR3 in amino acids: CSARDTLAGGHSYEQYF. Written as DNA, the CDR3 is TGCAGTGCTAGAGATACTCTAGCGGGAGGGCACTCCTACGAGCAGTACTTC.

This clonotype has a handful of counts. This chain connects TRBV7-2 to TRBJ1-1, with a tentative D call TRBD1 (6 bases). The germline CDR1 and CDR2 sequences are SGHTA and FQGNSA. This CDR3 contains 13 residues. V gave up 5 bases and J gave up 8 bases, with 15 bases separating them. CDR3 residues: CASSVWGQPEAFF. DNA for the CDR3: TGTGCCAGCAGCGTTTGGGGGCAACCCGAAGCTTTCTTT. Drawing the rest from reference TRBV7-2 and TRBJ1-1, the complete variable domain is GAGVSQSPSNKVTEKGKDVELRCDPISGHTALYWYRQSLGQGLEFLIYFQGNSAPDKSGLPSDRFSAERTGGSVSTLTIQRTQQEDSAVYLCASSVWGQPEAFFGQGTRLTVV.

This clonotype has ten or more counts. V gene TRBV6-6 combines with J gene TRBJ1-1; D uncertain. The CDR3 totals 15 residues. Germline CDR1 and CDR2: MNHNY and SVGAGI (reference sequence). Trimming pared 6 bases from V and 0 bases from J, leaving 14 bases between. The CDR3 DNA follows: TGTGCCAGCAGCTATCTCTTGGCCCTGAACACTGAAGCTTTCTTT. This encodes CASSYLLALNTEAFF.

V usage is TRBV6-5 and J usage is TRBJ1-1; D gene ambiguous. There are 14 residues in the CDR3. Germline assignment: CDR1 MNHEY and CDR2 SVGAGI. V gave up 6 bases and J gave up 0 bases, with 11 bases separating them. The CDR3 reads CASRIQTLNTEAFF. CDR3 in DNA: TGTGCCAGCAGAATACAGACCTTGAACACTGAAGCTTTCTTT.